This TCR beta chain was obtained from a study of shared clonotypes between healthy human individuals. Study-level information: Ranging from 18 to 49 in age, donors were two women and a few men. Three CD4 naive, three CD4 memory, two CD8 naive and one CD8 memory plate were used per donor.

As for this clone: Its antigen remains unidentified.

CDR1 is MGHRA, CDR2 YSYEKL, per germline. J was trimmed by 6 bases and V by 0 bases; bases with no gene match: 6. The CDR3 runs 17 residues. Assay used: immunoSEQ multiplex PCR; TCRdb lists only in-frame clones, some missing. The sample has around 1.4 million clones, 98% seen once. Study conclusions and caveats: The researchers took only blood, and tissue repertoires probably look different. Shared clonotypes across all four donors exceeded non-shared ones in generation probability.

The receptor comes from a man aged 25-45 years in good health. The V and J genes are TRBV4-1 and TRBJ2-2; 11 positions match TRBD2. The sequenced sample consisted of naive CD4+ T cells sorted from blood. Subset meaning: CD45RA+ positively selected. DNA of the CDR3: TGCGCCAGCAGCCAAGAGGTACTAGCGGGAGTGTCCGGGGAGCTGTTTTTT. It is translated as CASSQEVLAGVSGELFF.